Reported below is one T cell receptor beta chain. This clonotype was detected ten times or more. The antigen it binds to is not known. Per-base qualities were not stored, and no clone one base away is much larger. A patient counted as having stable Graves' hyperthyroidism if no progression to ophthalmopathy occurred over 18 months of follow-up. Hyperthyroidism patients were aged 18 to 65 years and newly diagnosed, with disease duration of less than 2 months. Exclusion was applied to patients with uncontrolled infections, other autoimmune diseases, pregnancy or lactation. Clinical symptoms, serum thyroxine and TRAb, thyroid ultrasound, and orbital computed tomography formed the basis for the diagnoses. Ficoll-Paque density gradient centrifugation was used to isolate PBMCs from 8.5 to 10 ml of fresh peripheral blood. Trizol reagent was used to extract total RNA, and RNA quality was then checked on an Agilent 2100 Bioanalyzer.

The TCR beta CDR3 regions were amplified from the RNA transcripts. The TCR CDR3 was subjected to a first round of RT-PCR using the HTBI primer set and the Qiagen OneStep RT-PCR kit. Libraries were constructed in a second round of multiplex PCR, after which size selection and purification were performed. Sequencing of the libraries was done on an Illumina HiSeq2000 using paired-end 100 bp reads. The authors' pipeline ran thus. Raw data were processed with SOAPnuke, discarding reads with adapters, uncalled bases, mean Phred below 15, or no exact constant-primer or identifier match. COPE v1.2.5 was used to merge high-quality paired reads, and clonotypes were defined as unique nucleotide sequences. MiTCR v1.1 was used to align the clonotypes against IMGT TRBV, TRBD and TRBJ reference segments. The analysis was restricted to V-J combinations with a frequency above 0.0001, which together covered roughly 99% of the repertoires. A TCS score was defined as the ratio of F50 (clonal expansion) to E x V (chaos), with BLOSUM62-based TCRdist applied between CDR3 peptides within each V-J. Welch's t-statistics and random forest reduced several hundred V-J features to 13, which were used in a naive Bayes classifier (R e1071). TCRdb reworked the public reads: Q25 trimming with fastp, MiXCR clone assembly, productive beta chains retained. Here each entry gathers all rows of one CDR3 protein and keeps the most common genes and DNA. The V and J calls reflect TCRdb's pipeline rather than the authors' work. For this sample the table gives about 500,000 distinct CDR3 sequences, of which approximately 16% were detected only once. Under 20% of the sample is taken by the ten largest.

The CDR3 numbers 15 residues from cysteine through phenylalanine. Only the CDR3 region is kept as DNA, spanning 45 bases read in frame from base 1. V is shortened by 1 base, J by 2 bases, and the region joining them spans 11 bases. This entry is derived from a study of T cells in Graves' hyperthyroidism and ophthalmopathy (dated by TCRdb to about 2019). General notes on the study: Peripheral blood was collected at initial diagnosis, before any treatment. After sampling, hyperthyroidism patients received methimazole starting at 30 mg daily, and ophthalmopathy patients received high-dose intravenous methylprednisolone. TCR Vbeta CDR3 sequencing of 135 peripheral blood samples (43 ophthalmopathy, approximately 80 hyperthyroidism and some 17 progressor patients) is reported in the paper. Thyroid tissue and blood T-cell repertoires from six Graves' hyperthyroidism patients were also compared in the study. To identify TCR V-J signatures that set the groups apart, the researchers used a discovery cohort of 100 patients, made up of 40 to 45 with Graves' ophthalmopathy and 57 with stable Graves' hyperthyroidism. The 95 to 100 discovery patients were divided at random into training and test sets in a 7:3 ratio. Whether ophthalmopathy could be predicted prospectively was tested in an independent validation cohort made up of about 18 hyperthyroidism patients plus 17 patients who later progressed to ophthalmopathy. What the work shows at the level of the full study, not this receptor alone: Blood samples also contained most of the expanded thyroid clonotypes (frequency above 0.001), which suggests that blood repertoires may reflect thyroid immune responses. No statistical method was used to fix the sample size in advance, and group allocation was not hidden from the investigators. A 13 V-J signature model separated ophthalmopathy from stable hyperthyroidism, with about 88% sensitivity and roughly 81% specificity in cross-validation and 80%/75% in testing. In validation, progression to ophthalmopathy was predicted by the model with 70.59% sensitivity and 72.22% specificity, a median of roughly six months before onset.

This receptor chain uses TRBV12-3 or TRBV12-4 and TRBJ1-1; the D gene lacks a confident call. The sequenced sample consisted of blood. This receptor was identified in a woman under 30 with Graves' hyperthyroidism. The DNA sequence is TGTGCCAGCAGTTTAGATGACTTCCTTAACACTGAAGCTTTCTTT. This gives the protein CASSLDDFLNTEAFF.